This entry describes one T cell receptor beta chain. The antigen is undetermined. This record belongs to a study of T-cell memory formation after mild COVID-19. Findings and caveats of the study: CD4+ contracting clones lay mainly in CM and EM, CD8+ ones in EMRA.

Constant-segment primers and 5'RACE yielded cDNA libraries for TCR alpha and TCR beta, each carrying sample barcodes and UMIs. From the 5' RACE reads, TCRdb called clonotypes with MiXCR, one entry per CDR3 protein. The table includes under 300,000 distinct CDR3 sequences, 15% to 20% detected once. V lost 6 bases, J lost 7 bases, and 5 bases stayed unmatched. Germline V gene data show CDR1 as KGHDR and CDR2 as SFDVKD. CDR3 size: 13 residues. This chain links TRBV24-1 with TRBJ1-2; 9 bases fit TRBD1. Input material: PBMCs or a T cell subset sorted from them (not recorded which). The TCR originated in a man in his late teens or twenties who had mild COVID-19 (a few samples of this study predate the infection). Cell type and time point are not known. The CDR3 here is CATSRGQGLGYTF. In DNA form, the CDR3 reads TGTGCCACCAGTCGGGGACAGGGACTTGGCTACACCTTC.